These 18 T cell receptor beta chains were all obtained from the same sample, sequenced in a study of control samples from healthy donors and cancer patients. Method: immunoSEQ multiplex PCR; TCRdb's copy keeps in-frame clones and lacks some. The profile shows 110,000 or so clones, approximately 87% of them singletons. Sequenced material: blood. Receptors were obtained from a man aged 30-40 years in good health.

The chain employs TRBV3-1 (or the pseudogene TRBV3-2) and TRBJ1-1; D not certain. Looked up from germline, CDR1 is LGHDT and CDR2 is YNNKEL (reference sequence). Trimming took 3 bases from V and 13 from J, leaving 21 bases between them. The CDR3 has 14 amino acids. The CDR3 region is CASSHSEVGGFFFF. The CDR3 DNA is TGTGCCAGCAGCCATTCTGAGGTGGGAGGTTTTTTTTTCTTT.

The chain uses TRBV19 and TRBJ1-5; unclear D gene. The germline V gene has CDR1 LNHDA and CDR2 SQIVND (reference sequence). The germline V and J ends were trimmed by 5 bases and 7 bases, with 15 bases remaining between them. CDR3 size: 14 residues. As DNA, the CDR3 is TGTGCCAGTAGTGACGGGAGGGAAGGCCAGCCCCAGCATTTT. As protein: CASSDGREGQPQHF.

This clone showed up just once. CDR3 DNA: TGTGCCAGCAGCGGAGGGGGATCCTATAATTCACCCCTCCACTTT. It codes for CASSGGGSYNSPLHF. The J gene is TRBJ1-6, the V gene TRBV5-4, with a tentative D call TRBD1 (6 bases). Trimming shortened V by 4 bases and J by 1 base, and 9 bases separated the two germline ends. The CDR3 sequence is 15 residues long. Germline V gives CDR1 SGHNT, CDR2 YYREEE (reference sequence).

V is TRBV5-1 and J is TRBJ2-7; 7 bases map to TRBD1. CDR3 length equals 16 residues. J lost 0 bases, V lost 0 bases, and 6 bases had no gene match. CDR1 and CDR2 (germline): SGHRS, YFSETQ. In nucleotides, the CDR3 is TGCGCCAGCAGCTTGGGGGGACAGCACTTCTCCTACGAGCAGTACTTC. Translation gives CASSLGGQHFSYEQYF.

The CDR3 DNA is TGTGCCAGCAGCCTTGGACAGGGGGCATACAATGAGCAGTTCTTC. Translated, it gives CASSLGQGAYNEQFF. J is TRBJ2-1 and V is TRBV11-3, with 11 bases lining up with TRBD1. The CDR3 contains 15 residues. Germline values: CDR1 SGHNT, CDR2 YENEEA. With 5 bases clipped from V and 4 bases from J, the junction kept 4 bases outside the gene matches. The full variable domain, its missing parts supplied by reference TRBV11-3 and TRBJ2-1, is EAGVVQSPRYKIIEKKQPVAFWCNPISGHNTLYWYLQNLGQGPELLIRYENEEAVDDSQLPKDRFSAERLKGVDSTLKIQPAELGDSAVYLCASSLGQGAYNEQFFGPGTRLTVL.

The CDR3 protein is CARSQMDRGTLHF. For the CDR3, the DNA is TGTGCCAGAAGCCAGATGGACAGGGGCACCCTCCACTTT. The rearrangement links TRBV5-3 to TRBJ1-6; 9 bases are a match to TRBD1. TRBV5-3 is treated as an ORF (open reading frame) with a function not yet certain. This CDR3 is 13 amino acids long. Trimming at V came to 4 bases and at J to 14 bases, leaving 7 bases not matched to a gene.

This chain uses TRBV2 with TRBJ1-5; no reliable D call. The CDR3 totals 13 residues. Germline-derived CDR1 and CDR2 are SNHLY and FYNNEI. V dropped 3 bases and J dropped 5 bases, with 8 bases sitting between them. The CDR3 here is CASSDRIDQPQHF. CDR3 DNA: TGTGCCAGCAGTGACAGGATCGATCAGCCCCAGCATTTT.

The CDR3 loop reads CASSGGGGSGYTF. The CDR3 DNA is TGTGCCAGCAGTGGGGGAGGGGGAAGTGGCTACACCTTC. The chain has TRBV2 and TRBJ1-2; possible D gene TRBD1, 6 bases. Germline V gene sequence: CDR1 SNHLY, CDR2 FYNNEI. The CDR3 contains 13 residues. The germline V and J ends were trimmed by 4 bases and 7 bases, with 13 bases remaining between them.

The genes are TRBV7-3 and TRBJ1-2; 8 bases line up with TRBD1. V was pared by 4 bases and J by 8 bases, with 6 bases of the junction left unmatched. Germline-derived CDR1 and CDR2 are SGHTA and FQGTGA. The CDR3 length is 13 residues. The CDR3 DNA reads TGTGCCAGCAGCTCAGACAGGGGAGAAGGCTACACCTTC. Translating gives CASSSDRGEGYTF.

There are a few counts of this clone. The CDR3, as DNA: TGTGCCTGGACCAACGGGGCAGGAGACAATCAGCCCCAGCATTTT. This codes for CAWTNGAGDNQPQHF. V and J are TRBV30 and TRBJ1-5; possible D gene TRBD1, 5 bases. In germline, CDR1 is GTSNPN, CDR2 SVGIG (reference sequence). V lost 4 bases and J 3 bases, leaving 16 bases between the germline ends. CDR3 length: 15 amino acids.

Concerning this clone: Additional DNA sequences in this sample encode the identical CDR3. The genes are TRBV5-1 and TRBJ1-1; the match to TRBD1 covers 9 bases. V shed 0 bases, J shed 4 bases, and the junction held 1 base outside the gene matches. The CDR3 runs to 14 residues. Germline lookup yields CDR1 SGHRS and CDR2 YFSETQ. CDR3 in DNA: TGCGCCAGCAGCTTGGGACAGGGGGGCACTGAAGCTTTCTTT. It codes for CASSLGQGGTEAFF.

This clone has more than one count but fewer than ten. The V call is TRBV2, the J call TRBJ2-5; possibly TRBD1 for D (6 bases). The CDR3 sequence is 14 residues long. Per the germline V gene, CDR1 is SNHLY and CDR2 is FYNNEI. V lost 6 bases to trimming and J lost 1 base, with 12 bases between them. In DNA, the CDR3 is TGTGCCAGCAGGACCCTGGACAGCCAAGAGACCCAGTACTTC. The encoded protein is CASRTLDSQETQYF.

CDR3 DNA sequence: TGTGCCAGCAGCTTGACTAGCGGGGGGGAATACTACGAGCAGTACTTC. It codes for CASSLTSGGEYYEQYF. The chain carries TRBV11-2 and TRBJ2-7; 14 positions agree with TRBD2. CDR3 length equals 16 residues. Germline CDR1 reads SGHAT; CDR2 reads FQNNGV. Trimming removed 3 bases from V and 3 bases from J; junction bases left unmatched: 4.

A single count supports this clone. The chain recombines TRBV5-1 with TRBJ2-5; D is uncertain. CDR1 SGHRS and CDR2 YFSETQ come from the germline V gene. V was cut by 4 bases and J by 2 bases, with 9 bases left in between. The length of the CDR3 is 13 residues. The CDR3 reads CASSPGSQETQYF. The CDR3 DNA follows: TGCGCCAGCAGCCCCGGTTCTCAAGAGACCCAGTACTTC.

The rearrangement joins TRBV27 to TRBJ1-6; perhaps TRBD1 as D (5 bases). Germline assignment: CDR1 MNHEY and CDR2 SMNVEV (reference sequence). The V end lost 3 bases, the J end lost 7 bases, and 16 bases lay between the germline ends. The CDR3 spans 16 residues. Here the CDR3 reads CASSFIPGPGNSPLHF. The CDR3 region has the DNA TGTGCCAGCAGTTTTATCCCGGGGCCCGGCAATTCACCCCTCCACTTT.

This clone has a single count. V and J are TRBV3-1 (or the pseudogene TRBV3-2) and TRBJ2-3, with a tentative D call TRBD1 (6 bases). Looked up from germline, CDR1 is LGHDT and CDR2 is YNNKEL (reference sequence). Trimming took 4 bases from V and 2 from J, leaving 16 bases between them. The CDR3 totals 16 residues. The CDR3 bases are TGTGCCAGCAGCCTCGTTCGGGACACAAACACAGATACGCAGTATTTT. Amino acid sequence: CASSLVRDTNTDTQYF.

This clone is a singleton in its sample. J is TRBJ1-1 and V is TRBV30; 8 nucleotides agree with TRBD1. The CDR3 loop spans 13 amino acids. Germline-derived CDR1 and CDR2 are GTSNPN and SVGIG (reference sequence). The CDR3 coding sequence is TGTGCTACGGAGCAGGGGGCGGACACTGAAGCTTTCTTT. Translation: CATEQGADTEAFF.

CDR3 amino acids: CASSGSTGYGYTF. The CDR3 DNA is TGTGCCAGCAGCGGTAGTACCGGTTATGGCTACACCTTC. The chain is built from TRBV3-1 (or the pseudogene TRBV3-2) and TRBJ1-2; D unclear. From germline, CDR1 is LGHDT and CDR2 YNNKEL (reference sequence). The CDR3 length is 13 residues. V lost 5 bases and J 5 bases, leaving 12 bases between the germline ends.